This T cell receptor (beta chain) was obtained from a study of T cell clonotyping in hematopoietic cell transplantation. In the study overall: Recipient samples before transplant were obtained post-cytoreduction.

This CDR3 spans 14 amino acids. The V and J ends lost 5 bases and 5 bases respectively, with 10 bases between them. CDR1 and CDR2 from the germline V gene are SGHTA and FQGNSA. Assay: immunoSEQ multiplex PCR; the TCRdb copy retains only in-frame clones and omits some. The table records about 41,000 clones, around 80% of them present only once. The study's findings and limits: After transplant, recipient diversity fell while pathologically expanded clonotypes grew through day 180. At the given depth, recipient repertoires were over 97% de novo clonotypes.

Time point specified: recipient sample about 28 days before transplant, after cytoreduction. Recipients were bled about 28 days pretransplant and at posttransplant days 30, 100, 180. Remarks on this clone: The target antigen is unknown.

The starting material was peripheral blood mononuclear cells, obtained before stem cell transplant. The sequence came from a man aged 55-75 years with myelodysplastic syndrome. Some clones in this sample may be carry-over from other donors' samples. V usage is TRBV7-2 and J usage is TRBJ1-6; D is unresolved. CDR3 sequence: CASSQHGNNSPLHF. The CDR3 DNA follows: TGTGCCAGCAGCCAACATGGGAATAATTCACCCCTCCACTTT.